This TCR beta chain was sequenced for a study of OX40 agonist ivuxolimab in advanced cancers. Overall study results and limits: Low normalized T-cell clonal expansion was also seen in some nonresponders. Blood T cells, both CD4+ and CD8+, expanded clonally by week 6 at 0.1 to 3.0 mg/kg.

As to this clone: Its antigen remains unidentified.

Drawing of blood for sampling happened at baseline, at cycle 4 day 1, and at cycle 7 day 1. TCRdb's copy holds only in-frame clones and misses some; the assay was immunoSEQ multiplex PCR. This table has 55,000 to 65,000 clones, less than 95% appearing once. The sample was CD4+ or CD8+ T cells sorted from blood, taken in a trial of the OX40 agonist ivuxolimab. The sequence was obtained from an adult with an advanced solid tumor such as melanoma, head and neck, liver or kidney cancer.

CDR3 in DNA: TGTGCCAGCAGCCGGCTAGGATCCATTACGCAGTATTTT. Translated: CASSRLGSITQYF. The chain couples TRBV5-4 to TRBJ2-3; D unclear. CDR1 is SGHNT and CDR2 is YYREEE in the germline V gene (reference sequence). V lost 4 bases to trimming and J lost 8 bases, with 14 bases between them. The CDR3 length is 13 residues.